Each of the 29 T cell receptor beta chains below was sequenced from the same sample in a study of T cell repertoires in cytomegalovirus infection. TCRdb re-derived calls from the reads in MiXCR, one entry per CDR3 protein. This sample has a few hundred thousand distinct CDR3 sequences, with about 17% found just once. Sample: CD8+ T cells from PBMCs. The origin of the receptors is a human donor in good health (CMV status not recorded). Some clones in this sample may be carry-over from other donors' samples.

The chain joins TRBV20-1 to TRBJ2-3; D gene ambiguous. The CDR3 is 13 residues long. The V gene lost 2 bases and the J gene lost 0 bases, with 6 bases spanning the gap. Germline V CDR1 and CDR2: DFQATT, SNEGSKA (reference sequence). The CDR3 reads CSARHLSTDTQYF. The CDR3 nucleotides are TGCAGTGCTAGACACCTTAGCACAGATACGCAGTATTTT.

The chain has TRBV9 and TRBJ2-2; 10 nucleotides match TRBD1. CDR3 size: 18 residues. Germline-derived CDR1 and CDR2 are SGDLS and YYNGEE. The J segment lost 2 bases and the V segment lost 0 bases, leaving 7 bases of the junction unmatched. For the CDR3, the DNA is TGTGCCAGCAGCGTAGAGCGGGACAGGGGCGGAAACACCGGGGAGCTGTTTTTT. Residues: CASSVERDRGGNTGELFF.

The sample holds a few counts of this clonotype. The rearrangement uses TRBV28 and TRBJ2-7, with D tentatively TRBD1 (6 bases). This CDR3 spans 15 amino acids. V was cut by 4 bases and J by 0 bases, with 13 bases left in between. Per germline, CDR1 MDHEN and CDR2 SYDVKM. The DNA for the CDR3 is TGTGCCAGCAGTTCAGAGACAGGATACTCCTACGAGCAGTACTTC. Protein sequence: CASSSETGYSYEQYF.

V and J are TRBV6-1 and TRBJ1-1; D is unclear. The CDR3 spans 14 residues. Trimming removed 4 bases from V and 1 base from J, with 10 bases in between. CDR1 is MNHNS and CDR2 is SASEGT in the germline V gene. The CDR3 nucleotides are TGTGCCAGCAGTGTTGGGGTTGGGAACACTGAAGCTTTCTTT. Translated: CASSVGVGNTEAFF.

J is TRBJ2-5 and V is TRBV7-9; no firm D call. Germline V gene lookup returns CDR1 SEHNR and CDR2 FQNEAQ (reference sequence). The CDR3 runs 15 residues. The germline V and J ends were trimmed by 5 bases and 5 bases, with 18 bases remaining between them. In nucleotides, the CDR3 is TGTGCCAGCAGCCCCGTTGAGTCCCCCGGCGAGACCCAGTACTTC. Translation gives CASSPVESPGETQYF.

This clonotype was picked up many times. The J gene is TRBJ2-7, the V gene TRBV7-9, with 7 nucleotides matching TRBD1. Trimming cost V 6 bases and J 2 bases; bases outside gene matches: 7. The CDR3 has 14 residues. Germline loops: CDR1 SEHNR, CDR2 FQNEAQ (reference sequence). The CDR3 DNA sequence: TGTGCCAGCAGTCGACTCGACAGGGCCTACGAGCAGTACTTC. It encodes CASSRLDRAYEQYF. Looking up the rest from reference TRBV7-9 and TRBJ2-7 gives the full variable domain: DTGVSQNPRHKITKRGQNVTFRCDPISEHNRLYWYRQTLGQGPEFLTYFQNEAQLEKSRLLSDRFSAERPKGSFSTLEIQRTEQGDSAMYLCASSRLDRAYEQYFGPGTRLTVT.

This clonotype has ten or more counts. V and J are TRBV7-9 and TRBJ2-5; 10 nucleotides agree with TRBD1. With 5 bases clipped from V and 5 bases from J, the junction kept 5 bases outside the gene matches. Germline V lookup: CDR1 SEHNR, CDR2 FQNEAQ (reference sequence). The CDR3 contains 14 residues. CDR3 DNA: TGTGCCAGCAGCGGGACAGGGGTTGGGGAGACCCAGTACTTC. It translates to CASSGTGVGETQYF.

There are a few counts of this clonotype. This chain connects TRBV5-1 to TRBJ1-1, with D possibly being TRBD1 (6 bases). Between the trimmed V and J ends, which lost 4 bases and 7 bases, there was a span of 20 bases. Looked up from germline, CDR1 is SGHRS and CDR2 is YFSETQ. This CDR3 region has 15 residues. This CDR3 is CASSPQYREGVEAFF. CDR3 bases: TGCGCCAGCAGCCCACAATACAGGGAAGGGGTTGAAGCTTTCTTT.

This clonotype was picked up many times. This chain joins TRBV7-2 and TRBJ2-5, with 7 positions matching TRBD1. Germline lookup yields CDR1 SGHTA and CDR2 FQGNSA. The V gene end was trimmed by 10 bases and the J gene end by 4 bases; junction bases not matched to a gene: 12. The CDR3 consists of 14 residues. CDR3 region: CATAPGRGPETQYF. CDR3 nucleotide sequence: TGTGCCACCGCCCCGGGTAGGGGGCCAGAGACCCAGTACTTC.

This clonotype was detected a few times. The chain couples TRBV7-9 to TRBJ2-7; TRBD1 agrees at 12 bases. The germline V gene has CDR1 SEHNR and CDR2 FQNEAQ (reference sequence). This CDR3 has 16 amino acids. Trimming removed 10 bases from V and 2 bases from J; junction bases left unmatched: 12. CDR3 coding DNA: TGTGCCATCGGAGGGACAGGGGGCTCCAATGCCTACGAGCAGTACTTC. Translating it yields CAIGGTGGSNAYEQYF.

This clonotype was detected a few times. V is TRBV3-1 and J is TRBJ2-1; 7 nucleotides match TRBD2. J lost 8 bases, V lost 1 base, and 8 bases had no gene match. Germline CDR1 is LGHDT and CDR2 is YNNKEL (reference sequence). There are 15 residues in the CDR3. CDR3: CASSQVVLANDEQFF. The CDR3 coding sequence is TGTGCCAGCAGCCAAGTCGTACTAGCGAACGATGAGCAGTTCTTC.

This clonotype was detected ten times or more. The chain links TRBV7-2 to TRBJ2-7; D might be TRBD1 (6 bases). With 0 bases removed from V and 4 bases from J, the gap between germline ends came to 25 bases. The CDR3 sequence is 19 residues long. Germline-derived CDR1 and CDR2 are SGHTA and FQGNSA. The CDR3 DNA sequence: TGTGCCAGCAGCTTAGCTCACCCTGGGACATATATGACTGATTACGAGCAGTACTTC. This sequence encodes CASSLAHPGTYMTDYEQYF. The whole variable domain, filled in from reference TRBV7-2 and TRBJ2-7, reads GAGVSQSPSNKVTEKGKDVELRCDPISGHTALYWYRQSLGQGLEFLIYFQGNSAPDKSGLPSDRFSAERTGGSVSTLTIQRTQQEDSAVYLCASSLAHPGTYMTDYEQYFGPGTRLTVT.

Ten or more counts support this clonotype. The rearrangement links TRBV3-1 to TRBJ2-1; 11 bases are shared with TRBD2. V lost 3 bases, J lost 2 bases, and 12 bases stayed unmatched. Germline V lookup: CDR1 LGHDT, CDR2 YNNKEL (reference sequence). The CDR3 totals 19 residues. This CDR3 is CASSHLLAGGSIPYNEQFF. CDR3 coding DNA: TGTGCCAGCAGCCATCTGCTAGCGGGGGGTTCCATTCCCTACAATGAGCAGTTCTTC.

This clonotype was counted between two and nine times. This rearrangement joins TRBV6-2 or TRBV6-3 to TRBJ1-2; 9 nucleotides agree with TRBD1. J was trimmed by 6 bases and V by 2 bases; bases with no gene match: 13. The CDR3 extends over 17 amino acids. Germline loops: CDR1 MNHEY, CDR2 SVGEGT. CDR3 in DNA: TGTGCCAGCAGTTACGCTTTACAGGGGGCGCGCGTTGATGGCTACACCTTC. This translates into CASSYALQGARVDGYTF.

The DNA of the CDR3 is TGTGCCACCAGCAGAGATGTAAGGGACGGTAGCGAGGGCGGGGAGCTGTTTTTT. Translation gives CATSRDVRDGSEGGELFF. The chain links TRBV15 to TRBJ2-2; the D gene could be TRBD1 or TRBD2 (5 bases each). Deletions cut 0 bases from V and 7 bases from J, with 21 bases between. The germline V gene has CDR1 LNHNV and CDR2 YYDKDF (reference sequence). The CDR3 totals 18 residues.

This clonotype was seen repeatedly, ten times or more. This chain uses TRBV4-1 with TRBJ1-5, with D possibly being TRBD1 (6 bases). The CDR3 runs to 14 residues. The germline V gene encodes CDR1 MGHRA and CDR2 YSYEKL. Trimming removed 4 bases at V and 3 bases at J, with 10 bases between. The CDR3 region is CASSPGQFNQPQHF. Here the CDR3 DNA reads TGCGCCAGCAGCCCCGGACAGTTCAATCAGCCCCAGCATTTT.

The V call is TRBV29-1, the J call TRBJ1-2; D might be TRBD1 (5 bases). V was trimmed by 2 bases and J by 1 base, leaving 14 bases between them. Per germline, CDR1 SQVTM and CDR2 ANQGSEA. The CDR3 runs to 15 residues. This CDR3 is CSVESGRGDNYGYTF. CDR3 nucleotides: TGCAGCGTTGAAAGCGGGAGAGGGGATAACTATGGCTACACCTTC.

The J gene is TRBJ2-3, the V gene TRBV29-1, with D perhaps TRBD2 (6 bases). CDR3 size: 12 residues. With 6 bases removed from V and 2 bases from J, the gap between germline ends came to 9 bases. Per germline, CDR1 SQVTM and CDR2 ANQGSEA. CDR3 DNA sequence: TGCAGCGTGGGACTTACCACAGATACGCAGTATTTT. Its translation: CSVGLTTDTQYF.

This clonotype was seen at least ten times. The V call is TRBV6-2 or TRBV6-3, the J call TRBJ2-1; D might be TRBD2 (6 bases). Trimming shortened V by 2 bases and J by 3 bases, and 11 bases separated the two germline ends. Looked up from germline, CDR1 is MNHEY and CDR2 is SVGEGT. This CDR3 spans 15 amino acids. The CDR3 DNA sequence: TGTGCCAGCAGTTACAGTAGGCGGGACTACAATGAGCAGTTCTTC. The encoded protein is CASSYSRRDYNEQFF.

The chain recombines TRBV19 with TRBJ2-3, with 8 bases lining up with TRBD2. The CDR3 is 16 amino acids. V dropped 3 bases and J dropped 2; count of bases not matched to a gene: 7. Germline V CDR1 and CDR2: LNHDA, SQIVND (reference sequence). CDR3 coding DNA: TGTGCCAGTAGTATGGTAGCGGGGACCTACACAGATACGCAGTATTTT. It translates to CASSMVAGTYTDTQYF. Based on the CDR3 plus reference TRBV19 and TRBJ2-3, the full variable domain is DGGITQSPKYLFRKEGQNVTLSCEQNLNHDAMYWYRQDPGQGLRLIYYSQIVNDFQKGDIAEGYSVSREKKESFPLTVTSAQKNPTAFYLCASSMVAGTYTDTQYFGPGTRLTVL.

The sample holds many counts of this clonotype. This chain connects TRBV7-2 to TRBJ1-1, with D hard to call. V was clipped by 1 base and J by 0 bases, with 12 bases between them. Germline-derived CDR1 and CDR2 are SGHTA and FQGNSA. The CDR3 is 16 amino acids. The CDR3 DNA is TGTGCCAGCAGCTTAGAATTCCCGGGGTTGAACACTGAAGCTTTCTTT. The encoded protein is CASSLEFPGLNTEAFF.

This clonotype has at least ten counts. The chain has TRBV2 and TRBJ2-7; D gene ambiguous. CDR3 size: 14 residues. V lost 4 bases and J lost 2, with 12 bases in between. Germline V gene lookup returns CDR1 SNHLY and CDR2 FYNNEI. The CDR3 bases are TGTGCCAGCAGTGGTACGTACACCGCCTACGAGCAGTACTTC. Its protein is CASSGTYTAYEQYF.

This sequence joins TRBV14 and TRBJ1-6; D is perhaps TRBD1 (6 bases). This CDR3 contains 15 residues. Germline CDR1 is SGHDN and CDR2 is FVKESK. V was clipped by 2 bases and J by 5 bases, with 10 bases between them. The CDR3 sequence is CASSQLTGDNSPLHF. The CDR3 DNA reads as TGTGCCAGCAGCCAACTGACAGGAGATAATTCACCCCTCCACTTT.

This clonotype has just a few counts. V gene TRBV28 combines with J gene TRBJ2-5, with D hard to call. The V gene's germline CDR1 is MDHEN and CDR2 SYDVKM. The CDR3 has 10 amino acids. V lost 4 bases and J lost 4, with 1 base in between. CDR3 in DNA: TGTGCCAGCAGTTCAGAGACCCAGTACTTC. The encoded protein is CASSSETQYF.

Only a few counts were recorded for this clonotype. The chain carries TRBV6-8 and TRBJ2-7; 8 bases align to TRBD1. J was trimmed by 6 bases and V by 8 bases; bases with no gene match: 12. The CDR3 has 14 residues. Germline V lookup: CDR1 MNHGY, CDR2 SAAAGT. The CDR3 reads CASSRDRNVFEQYF. The CDR3 region has the DNA TGTGCCAGCTCCCGGGACAGGAACGTTTTCGAGCAGTACTTC.

On this clonotype itself: The junction shows a germline mismatch at one end, possibly a read error. V usage is TRBV27 and J usage is TRBJ2-1; tentatively, D is TRBD1 (6 bases). CDR3 size: 13 residues. The germline V gene has CDR1 MNHEY and CDR2 SMNVEV (reference sequence). The CDR3 DNA follows: TGTGCCTGCAGCCAGAGCAGGGGCAATGAGCAGTTCTTC. It codes for CACSQSRGNEQFF.

This clonotype was counted only a few times. The chain recombines TRBV20-1 with TRBJ1-2, with D possibly matching TRBD1 (5 bases). CDR1 DFQATT and CDR2 SNEGSKA come from the germline V gene (reference sequence). CDR3 size: 16 residues. The V end lost 0 bases, the J end lost 7 bases, and 21 bases lay between the germline ends. This CDR3 reads CSARDPHTGSGSGYTF. Written as DNA, the CDR3 is TGCAGTGCTAGAGATCCCCACACAGGTTCTGGTAGTGGCTACACCTTC.

The V and J genes are TRBV2 and TRBJ2-1, with 12 positions matching TRBD2. Germline trimming cut 7 bases from V and 6 bases from J; bases unmatched to any gene: 7. The CDR3 runs 15 residues. The germline CDR1 and CDR2 sequences are SNHLY and FYNNEI. The CDR3 nucleotides read TGTGCCAGCACCTCGACTAGCGGGGGAGCCAATGAGCAGTTCTTC. Its protein is CASTSTSGGANEQFF.

CDR3 sequence reads: CASSGTGTSDTQYF. For the CDR3, the DNA is TGTGCCAGCAGCGGGACTGGTACCTCAGATACGCAGTATTTT. This sequence joins TRBV5-3 and TRBJ2-3; 7 bases are a match to TRBD2. TRBV5-3 is an open reading frame, and its role is uncertain. J lost 4 bases, V lost 8 bases, and 10 bases had no gene match. There are 14 residues in the CDR3.